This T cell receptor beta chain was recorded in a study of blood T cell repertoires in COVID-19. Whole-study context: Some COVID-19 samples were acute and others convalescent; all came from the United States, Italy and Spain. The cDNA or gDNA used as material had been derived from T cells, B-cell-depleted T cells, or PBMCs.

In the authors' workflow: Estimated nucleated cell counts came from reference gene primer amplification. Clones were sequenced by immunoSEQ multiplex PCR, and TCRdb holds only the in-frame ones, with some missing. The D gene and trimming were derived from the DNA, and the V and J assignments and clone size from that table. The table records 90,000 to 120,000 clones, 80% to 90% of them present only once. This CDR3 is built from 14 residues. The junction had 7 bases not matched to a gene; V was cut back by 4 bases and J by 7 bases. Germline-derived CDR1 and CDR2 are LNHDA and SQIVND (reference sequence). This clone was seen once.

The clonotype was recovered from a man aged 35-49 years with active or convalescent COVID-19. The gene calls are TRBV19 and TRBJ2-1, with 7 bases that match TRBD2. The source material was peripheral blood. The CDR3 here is CASSRGEGRNEQFF. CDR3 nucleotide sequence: TGTGCCAGTAGTAGGGGGGAGGGGAGAAATGAGCAGTTCTTC.